Sequencing of this TCR beta chain was carried out in a study of blood T cells in healthy people across ages. Study-level background: The capture of about one barcoded beta molecule per two T cells was achieved by template switching. Broader study findings: Age advanced and TCR beta diversity per million T cells fell, roughly linearly. What prevented conclusive comparison of naive and antigen-experienced cells was that PBMCs were unsorted.

The length of the CDR3 is 14 residues. Germline assignment: CDR1 LGHDT and CDR2 YNNKEL (reference sequence). V was cut by 0 bases and J by 3 bases, with 8 bases left in between. Points on this clonotype: What it recognizes is unknown.

Using a J-beta primer mix together with a sample-barcoded 5' primer, a second PCR was run for about 6 to 12 cycles. Each of the cDNA molecules was tagged by a template-switch adaptor with 12 random nucleotides. TCRdb re-called the 5' RACE reads through MiXCR, storing one row per CDR3 protein. The repertoire holds 1 million or so distinct CDR3 sequences, with more than 35% as singletons. Sequences were obtained from blood. This clonotype originated in an older woman in good health. The genes are TRBV3-1 and TRBJ1-1, with D uncertain. Written as DNA, the CDR3 is TGTGCCAGCAGCCAAGACGCCAGTGACACTGAAGCTTTCTTT. Translated: CASSQDASDTEAFF.